This is a list of T cell receptor beta chains from one sample in a study of cytomegalovirus exposure and HLA in healthy donors. Sequenced by immunoSEQ multiplex PCR; TCRdb stores in-frame clones only, minus some. The data show 55,000 to 70,000 clones, with 80% to 95% seen just once and less than 6% held by the top ten. The specimen sequenced was PBMCs. The source of these receptors is a man aged 18 to 35 in good health and CMV-seropositive. Each CDR3 is given with its conserved first and last residue. D genes are given only for firm matches. The listing skips clone size in some rows; elsewhere it reads once, few, many or a size class.

>-|-|TRBV7-9|TRBJ1-1
TGTGCCAGCGGATCCACGGGAACTGAAGCTTTCTTT
CASGSTGTEAFF
>-|-|TRBV6-1|TRBJ1-4
TGTGCCAGCAGTGAAGGAGGGGGGGGCGAAAAACTGTTTTTT
CASSEGGGGEKLFF
>-|once|TRBV7-3|TRBJ1-2
TGTGCCAGCTCGGGAGGGGGAGTCTATGGCTACACCTTC
CASSGGGVYGYTF
>-|-|TRBV11-2|TRBJ2-2
TGTGCCAGCAGCTCTACAGGAGCGAACACCGGGGAGCTGTTTTTT
CASSSTGANTGELFF
>-|-|TRBV7-9|TRBJ2-3
TGTGCCAGCAGCCCTGTCCTCGGTCGCACAGATACGCAGTATTTT
CASSPVLGRTDTQYF
>TRBD2|-|TRBV6-1|TRBJ2-7
TGTGCCAGCAGTGATCCGGGACTAGCGGGATCATACGAGCAGTACTTC
CASSDPGLAGSYEQYF
>-|-|TRBV2|TRBJ1-5
TGTGCCAGCAGTGAGGTCAGGAATAGCAATCAGCCCCAGCATTTT
CASSEVRNSNQPQHF
>-|-|TRBV10-1|TRBJ2-7
TGCGCCAGCAGTGAATCAGCAGCGTTATACGGGGAGCAGTACTTC
CASSESAALYGEQYF
>-|-|TRBV7-3|TRBJ2-1
TGTGCCAGCAGCTCTAGGGGAATCGATGAGCAGTTCTTC
CASSSRGIDEQFF
>-|-|TRBV14|TRBJ2-1
TGTGCCAGCAGCCAAGGGACGGGACTCTCCTACAATGAGCAGTTCTTC
CASSQGTGLSYNEQFF
>-|-|TRBV28|TRBJ1-5
TGTGCCAGCAGCAAAAGAAGGAATAATTTAGGACGGGGTAGCAATCAGCCCCAGCATTTT
CASSKRRNNLGRGSNQPQHF
>TRBD2|-|TRBV27|TRBJ2-3
TGTGCCAGCAGTCCTTGGACTAGCGGGAGAAGTTCGGGTACGCAGTATTTT
CASSPWTSGRSSGTQYF
>TRBD2|once|TRBV7-3|TRBJ2-1
TGTGCCAGCAGCGCCATGCTAGCGGGGAACAATGAGCAGTTCTTC
CASSAMLAGNNEQFF
>TRBD2|-|TRBV4-1|TRBJ2-7
TGCGCCAGCAGCCAACCACTTCTAGCGGGAGTTTACGAGCAGTACTTC
CASSQPLLAGVYEQYF
>-|-|TRBV18|TRBJ1-5
TGTGCCAGCTCACCACTTTCGGGGTCCGGGCAGCCCCAGCATTTT
CASSPLSGSGQPQHF
>-|few|TRBV10-3|TRBJ2-1
TGTGCCATCAGTGAGTCCGGAGATTACAATGAGCAGTTCTTC
CAISESGDYNEQFF
>TRBD1|few|TRBV6-5|TRBJ1-1
TGTGCCAGCAGGATGCAGGGGGCGAACACTGAAGCTTTCTTT
CASRMQGANTEAFF
>-|-|TRBV5-1|TRBJ1-1
TGCGCCAGCAGCTTGGTGACAGTCAACACTGAAGCTTTCTTT
CASSLVTVNTEAFF
>-|-|TRBV27|TRBJ1-3
TGTGCCAGCAGCCTTAGCTCTGGAAACACCATATATTTT
CASSLSSGNTIYF
>-|-|TRBV6-1|TRBJ2-7
TGTGCCAGCAATGGGCTATCTTACGAGCAGTACTTC
CASNGLSYEQYF
>-|-|TRBV6-5|TRBJ2-7
TGTGCCAGCAGTTACTCGGGAGATAGCCTAACCTACGAGCAGTACTTC
CASSYSGDSLTYEQYF
>TRBD2|-|TRBV11-2|TRBJ2-5
TGTGCCAGCAGCCGAAATGGACTAGTTATCCAGACCCAGTACTTC
CASSRNGLVIQTQYF
>-|-|TRBV27|TRBJ2-3
TGTGCCAGCAGTTTAGGGACTTTCCCAGATACGCAGTATTTT
CASSLGTFPDTQYF
>-|-|TRBV7-6|TRBJ2-2
TGTGCCAGCAGCTCCCCTGGGGCTGTTCAGGCCGGGGAGCTGTTTTTT
CASSSPGAVQAGELFF
>TRBD2|-|TRBV10-1|TRBJ2-1
TGCGCCAGCTCCTCCCCGGGAGGGCCCAATGGGTACAATGAGCAGTTCTTC
CASSSPGGPNGYNEQFF
>-|once|TRBV28|TRBJ1-1
TGTGCCAGCCTAGGGGATCTCACACTGTTAGCTTTCTTT
CASLGDLTLLAFF
>TRBD2|-|TRBV28|TRBJ2-1
TGTGCCAGCAGTTCCGGGACTAGAAGTGAGCAGTTCTTC
CASSSGTRSEQFF
>TRBD1|-|TRBV10-2|TRBJ2-7
TGCGCCAGCAGTTCGACAGGGGCGGGCTCCTACGAGCAGTACTTC
CASSSTGAGSYEQYF
>-|-|TRBV5-1|TRBJ1-1
TGCGCCAGCAGCTTGGATTATAACACTGAAGCTTTCTTT
CASSLDYNTEAFF
>TRBD2|few|TRBV6-6|TRBJ2-4
TGTGCCAGCAGCCGGAGCGGGAGGGCCCCTCGTATTCAGTACTTC
CASSRSGRAPRIQYF
>TRBD2|-|TRBV5-1|TRBJ2-5
TGCGCCAGCAGCGGGACTAGTCGGCAAGAGACCCAGTACTTC
CASSGTSRQETQYF
>TRBD1|once|TRBV19|TRBJ2-3
TGTGCCAGTAGCCCGGGACAGGGGGCGGGAGATACGCAGTATTTT
CASSPGQGAGDTQYF
>-|-|TRBV28|TRBJ1-1
TGTGCCAGCCCCCCTTCCGGCAGGGAGGAGACTGAAGCTTTCTTT
CASPPSGREETEAFF
>-|-|TRBV10-1|TRBJ1-2
TGCGCCAGCGATCCCGGGGGGACGAACTATGGCTACACCTTC
CASDPGGTNYGYTF
>TRBD1|-|TRBV25-1|TRBJ2-1
TGTGCCAGCAGTCCGCCGACAGGGTCGAGCTCCTACAATGAGCAGTTCTTC
CASSPPTGSSSYNEQFF
>-|-|TRBV5-1|TRBJ1-5
TGCGCCAGCAGCTTGGTGGAGGGAACGCAGCCCCAGCATTTT
CASSLVEGTQPQHF
>-|-|TRBV30|TRBJ1-1
TGTGCCTGGAGTGTACGACGGGGGAGGGCTGAAGCTTTCTTT
CAWSVRRGRAEAFF
>-|-|TRBV7-3|TRBJ2-7
TGTGCCAGCAGCTTTAGAGGGGGGGGGAGCTACGAGCAGTACTTC
CASSFRGGGSYEQYF
>-|-|TRBV5-8|TRBJ2-7
TGTGCCAGCAGCTTGGCTCGTACCTACGAGCAGTACTTC
CASSLARTYEQYF
>TRBD2|-|TRBV11-2|TRBJ2-1
TGTGCCAGCAGCGACACTAGCGGGAGGGCTGCGCAGTTCTTC
CASSDTSGRAAQFF
>TRBD1|-|TRBV6-5|TRBJ2-7
TGTGCCAGCAGCTCGCCGGGACAGGGGGGAATAGCGCAGTACTTC
CASSSPGQGGIAQYF
>TRBD1|-|TRBV29-1|TRBJ2-7
TGCAGCGTTGGTCAGGGGGTGTCCTACGAGCAGTACTTC
CSVGQGVSYEQYF
>-|-|TRBV11-2|TRBJ2-4
TGTGCCAGCAGCCCCGCCGGGATAAACATTCAGTACTTC
CASSPAGINIQYF
>TRBD2|-|TRBV28|TRBJ2-1
TGTGCCAGCAGTTCAGGCCTCTATCATAGCGGGAGGAGAGCTGAGCAGTTCTTC
CASSSGLYHSGRRAEQFF
>-|-|TRBV12-5|TRBJ1-1
TGTGCTAGTGGTTTGCGCCCGGGGACTGAAGCTTTCTTT
CASGLRPGTEAFF
>-|-|TRBV2|TRBJ1-2
TGTGCCAGCAGAAAACCCGGACAGCCAGGGAATGGCTACACCTTC
CASRKPGQPGNGYTF
>TRBD1|once|TRBV28|TRBJ2-1
TGTGCCAGCAGCAATCCGGGACAGGGTGCGTATGAGCAGTTCTTC
CASSNPGQGAYEQFF
>TRBD2|-|TRBV5-1|TRBJ2-5
TGCGCCAGCAGCCCCGGGACTAGCGGCCAAGAGACCCAGTACTTC
CASSPGTSGQETQYF
>-|-|TRBV9|TRBJ2-1
TGTGCCAGCAGCGTTTTAGACAGACCGAGCTACAATGAGCAGTTCTTC
CASSVLDRPSYNEQFF
>TRBD1|-|TRBV28|TRBJ2-2
TGTGCCAGCATGGGACAGTTGAACACCGGGGAGCTGTTTTTT
CASMGQLNTGELFF
>-|-|TRBV9|TRBJ2-2
TGTGCCAGCAGCCCAAACACGAGGACGGGAACGAACACCGGGGAGCTGTTTTTT
CASSPNTRTGTNTGELFF